Included here is one TCR beta chain sequence, with context. The antigen remains unidentified. The CDR3 runs 14 residues. Looked up from germline, CDR1 is MDHEN and CDR2 is SYDVKM. Trimming cost V 7 bases and J 7 bases; bases outside gene matches: 6. Sample time point: week 47, end of study. All doses held 300 ug of mutant IDH1 20-mer peptide, with topical imiquimod. Patients in the study were vaccinated eight times, receiving shots in weeks 1, 3, 5, 7, 11, 15, 19 and 23. This specimen belongs to a study of a mutant IDH1 vaccine in newly diagnosed glioma. The table came from immunoSEQ multiplex PCR; TCRdb's copy has only in-frame clones and leaves some out. The top ten hold around 0.77% of the sample, which has about 94,000 clones, about 90% seen once.

Material: PBMCs, obtained from a glioma patient whose treatment included an IDH1 peptide vaccine. This receptor was obtained from a woman aged 50 to 60 with glioma. The J gene is TRBJ1-6, the V gene TRBV28; 8 positions agree with TRBD1. For the CDR3, the DNA is TGTGCCAGCACCTCGACAGGGGAGAATTCACCCCTCCACTTT. Translated: CASTSTGENSPLHF.